The 21 T cell receptor beta chains listed next were all sequenced from one sample in a study of T cell responses to AZD1222 COVID-19 vaccine. Profiled with immunoSEQ multiplex PCR; TCRdb holds only in-frame clones, not every one. The sample contains 110,000 to 150,000 clones, roughly 91% of which appear only once. Source: peripheral blood, taken on day 0 of AZD1222 vaccination. The source of these receptors is an adult in good health.

The genes are TRBV27 and TRBJ1-2; D might be TRBD1 (5 bases). The V end lost 2 bases, the J end lost 1 base, and 8 bases lay between the germline ends. Germline V gives CDR1 MNHEY, CDR2 SMNVEV (reference sequence). This CDR3 has 14 residues. CDR3 region: CASSLRGGNYGYTF. In nucleotides, the CDR3 is TGTGCCAGCAGTTTACGGGGGGGTAACTATGGCTACACCTTC.

The chain has TRBV14 and TRBJ2-1; D is possibly TRBD1 or TRBD2 (5 bases each). V shed 1 base and J shed 9 bases, with 19 bases lying between them. Germline V CDR1 and CDR2: SGHDN, FVKESK. The CDR3 loop spans 16 amino acids. The CDR3 sequence: CASSQARDPQLGEQFF. The CDR3 DNA sequence: TGTGCCAGCAGCCAAGCGAGGGACCCTCAATTAGGTGAGCAGTTCTTC. The whole variable domain, filled in from reference TRBV14 and TRBJ2-1, reads EAGVTQFPSHSVIEKGQTVTLRCDPISGHDNLYWYRRVMGKEIKFLLHFVKESKQDESGMPNNRFLAERTGGTYSTLKVQPAELEDSGVYFCASSQARDPQLGEQFFGPGTRLTVL.

The chain links TRBV11-3 to TRBJ1-1; D may be TRBD1 (6 bases). Looked up from germline, CDR1 is SGHNT and CDR2 is YENEEA. V lost 6 bases and J lost 1, with 21 bases in between. The CDR3 sequence is 17 residues long. CDR3 sequence (DNA): TGTGCCAGCAGTCTAGGACAGTGGGGAGGTGGGAACACTGAAGCTTTCTTT. It translates to CASSLGQWGGGNTEAFF.

This chain links TRBV7-8 with TRBJ1-1, with unresolved D. With 5 bases removed from V and 4 bases from J, the gap between germline ends came to 11 bases. Germline-derived CDR1 and CDR2 are SGHVS and FQNEAQ. The CDR3 is 13 residues long. The CDR3 DNA sequence: TGTGCCAGCAGCCCCGAGTGGGGCACTGAAGCTTTCTTT. Its translation: CASSPEWGTEAFF.

This chain connects TRBV5-1 to TRBJ2-7; possibly TRBD1 or TRBD2 for D (5 bases each). V gave up 2 bases and J gave up 2 bases, with 14 bases separating them. Germline V gene data show CDR1 as SGHRS and CDR2 as YFSETQ. The CDR3 sequence is 15 residues long. The CDR3 is CASSFGAGRPYEQYF. The CDR3 nucleotides are TGCGCCAGCAGCTTCGGGGCAGGAAGACCCTACGAGCAGTACTTC. Full variable domain (remainder filled in from reference TRBV5-1 and TRBJ2-7): KAGVTQTPRYLIKTRGQQVTLSCSPISGHRSVSWYQQTPGQGLQFLFEYFSETQRNKGNFPGRFSGRQFSNSRSEMNVSTLELGDSALYLCASSFGAGRPYEQYFGPGTRLTVT.

The chain has TRBV7-9 and TRBJ2-5; TRBD1 agrees at 7 bases. Germline V gives CDR1 SEHNR, CDR2 FQNEAQ (reference sequence). This CDR3 is 13 amino acids long. V dropped 5 bases and J dropped 5; count of bases not matched to a gene: 5. In DNA form, the CDR3 reads TGTGCCAGCAGCCCGACAGGGATGGAGACCCAGTACTTC. Amino acid sequence: CASSPTGMETQYF.

This rearrangement joins TRBV5-4 to TRBJ1-1; 7 bases align to TRBD1. The CDR3 runs 14 residues. The germline gives CDR1 SGHNT, CDR2 YYREEE (reference sequence). V gave up 5 bases and J gave up 3 bases; unmatched junction bases: 7. The CDR3 DNA follows: TGTGCCAGCAGACCCGGGACAGATCACACTGAAGCTTTCTTT. It codes for CASRPGTDHTEAFF.

The V and J genes are TRBV27 and TRBJ2-6; perhaps TRBD1 as D (7 bases). The germline V gene encodes CDR1 MNHEY and CDR2 SMNVEV (reference sequence). The V end was cut by 6 bases, the J end by 4 bases, with 19 bases between. The CDR3 covers 17 residues. The CDR3 protein is CASSQAAGGLGANVLTF. As DNA, the CDR3 is TGTGCCAGCAGCCAAGCAGCAGGGGGGTTGGGGGCCAACGTCCTGACTTTC.

The rearrangement links TRBV28 to TRBJ2-7, with a possible D match to TRBD2 (6 bases). Germline V lookup: CDR1 MDHEN, CDR2 SYDVKM. The CDR3 covers 14 residues. Trimming cost V 5 bases and J 6 bases, with 17 bases left between them. CDR3: CASSPPAGLREQYF. CDR3 nucleotides: TGTGCCAGCAGTCCCCCCGCGGGGCTACGCGAGCAGTACTTC.

CDR3 coding DNA: TGTGCCAGCAGTTTATACAGGGGCACTGAAGCTTTCTTT. This sequence encodes CASSLYRGTEAFF. The rearrangement joins TRBV27 to TRBJ1-1, with 7 bases matching TRBD1. Germline values: CDR1 MNHEY, CDR2 SMNVEV (reference sequence). After removal of 1 base from V and 4 bases from J, the junction contained 0 bases not matched to a gene. This CDR3 has 13 amino acids.

The chain has TRBV5-1 and TRBJ2-2, with 11 bases aligning to TRBD1. The CDR3 consists of 19 residues. Germline-derived CDR1 and CDR2 are SGHRS and YFSETQ. Trimming took 0 bases from V and 0 from J; bases not matched to a gene: 7. CDR3 region: CASSLVRWDRGTNTGELFF. The CDR3 bases are TGCGCCAGCAGCTTGGTCCGGTGGGACAGGGGGACGAACACCGGGGAGCTGTTTTTT. Filled out from reference TRBV5-1 and TRBJ2-2, the complete variable domain reads KAGVTQTPRYLIKTRGQQVTLSCSPISGHRSVSWYQQTPGQGLQFLFEYFSETQRNKGNFPGRFSGRQFSNSRSEMNVSTLELGDSALYLCASSLVRWDRGTNTGELFFGEGSRLTVL.

This chain connects TRBV18 to TRBJ1-3, with 10 bases matching TRBD1. The CDR3 is made up of 15 amino acids. V dropped 3 bases and J dropped 8; count of bases not matched to a gene: 7. In germline, CDR1 is KGHSH, CDR2 LQKENI. Here the CDR3 reads CASSPSGTGAHTIYF. CDR3 bases: TGTGCCAGCTCACCCTCCGGGACAGGGGCTCACACCATATATTTT.

CDR3 DNA sequence: TGTGCCAGCTCCCTGCAGGGGACTGGGGCCAACGTCCTGACTTTC. Translating gives CASSLQGTGANVLTF. J is TRBJ2-6 and V is TRBV18; D might be TRBD1 (6 bases). Germline-derived CDR1 and CDR2 are KGHSH and LQKENI. V was trimmed by 6 bases and J by 2 bases, leaving 11 bases between them. This CDR3 comprises 15 residues. The entire variable domain, with the rest obtained from reference TRBV18 and TRBJ2-6, is as follows: NAGVMQNPRHLVRRRGQEARLRCSPMKGHSHVYWYRQLPEEGLKFMVYLQKENIIDESGMPKERFSAEFPKEGPSILRIQQVVRGDSAAYFCASSLQGTGANVLTFGAGSRLTVL.

The chain's CDR3 is CAILRWPSNEKLFF. The CDR3 nucleotides are TGTGCCATCTTACGATGGCCAAGTAATGAAAAACTGTTTTTT. The chain links TRBV28 to TRBJ1-4; D gene unclear. Germline CDR1 and CDR2: MDHEN and SYDVKM. The CDR3 runs to 14 residues. Trimming stripped 10 bases from V and 4 bases from J, with 16 bases between. The variable domain in full, with the rest retrieved from reference TRBV28 and TRBJ1-4, is DVKVTQSSRYLVKRTGEKVFLECVQDMDHENMFWYRQDPGLGLRLIYFSYDVKMKEKGDIPEGYSVSREKKERFSLILESASTNQTSMYLCAILRWPSNEKLFFGSGTQLSVL.

This chain connects TRBV3-1 (or the pseudogene TRBV3-2) to TRBJ1-6; possible D gene TRBD1, 6 bases. The CDR3 extends over 17 amino acids. V was cut by 0 bases and J by 2 bases, with 11 bases left in between. From germline, CDR1 is LGHDT and CDR2 YNNKEL (reference sequence). The CDR3: CASSQDGWGPYNSPLHF. The CDR3 DNA is TGTGCCAGCAGCCAAGACGGGTGGGGGCCCTATAATTCACCCCTCCACTTT.

The V gene is TRBV28, the J gene TRBJ2-6; D might be TRBD2 (5 bases). The CDR3 contains 15 residues. Trimming shortened V by 1 base and J by 2 bases, and 6 bases separated the two germline ends. Germline CDR1 reads MDHEN; CDR2 reads SYDVKM. CDR3 sequence: CASSLSGAGANVLTF. For the CDR3, the DNA is TGTGCCAGCAGTTTATCCGGGGCTGGGGCCAACGTCCTGACTTTC.

The gene calls are TRBV7-8 and TRBJ1-6; no reliable D call. This CDR3 has 12 amino acids. In germline, CDR1 is SGHVS, CDR2 FQNEAQ. Between the trimmed V and J ends, which lost 5 bases and 9 bases, there was a span of 8 bases. CDR3 in amino acids: CASSPPSSPLHF. CDR3 DNA sequence: TGTGCCAGCAGCCCCCCGTCTTCACCCCTCCACTTT.

The chain has TRBV5-6 and TRBJ1-2; D is undetermined. Deletions cut 2 bases from V and 7 bases from J, with 12 bases between. The germline V gene has CDR1 SGHDT and CDR2 YYEEEE. CDR3 length: 13 amino acids. The DNA of the CDR3 is TGTGCCAGCAGCTTTGGGGATCAGGCTGGCTACACCTTC. It specifies CASSFGDQAGYTF.

The chain joins TRBV7-9 to TRBJ2-5; 8 bases are a match to TRBD1. Germline CDR1 is SEHNR and CDR2 is FQNEAQ (reference sequence). V shed 3 bases, J shed 5 bases, and the junction held 11 bases outside the gene matches. The CDR3 loop spans 16 amino acids. The chain's CDR3 is CASSLATTGGMETQYF. The CDR3 bases are TGTGCCAGCAGCTTGGCAACTACAGGGGGGATGGAGACCCAGTACTTC.

The V gene is TRBV7-2, the J gene TRBJ2-7; D is undetermined. This CDR3 region has 10 residues. Trimming took 5 bases from V and 4 from J, leaving 3 bases between them. Germline values: CDR1 SGHTA, CDR2 FQGNSA. Written as DNA, the CDR3 is TGTGCCAGCAGCCATTACGAGCAGTACTTC. Protein product: CASSHYEQYF.

The chain links TRBV7-8 to TRBJ1-4; no definite D call. Deletions cut 1 base from V and 0 bases from J, with 9 bases between. This CDR3 comprises 16 residues. Germline lookup yields CDR1 SGHVS and CDR2 FQNEAQ. The CDR3 DNA is TGTGCCAGCAGCTTAGGGCAGCGTGCAACTAATGAAAAACTGTTTTTT. Translation gives CASSLGQRATNEKLFF.